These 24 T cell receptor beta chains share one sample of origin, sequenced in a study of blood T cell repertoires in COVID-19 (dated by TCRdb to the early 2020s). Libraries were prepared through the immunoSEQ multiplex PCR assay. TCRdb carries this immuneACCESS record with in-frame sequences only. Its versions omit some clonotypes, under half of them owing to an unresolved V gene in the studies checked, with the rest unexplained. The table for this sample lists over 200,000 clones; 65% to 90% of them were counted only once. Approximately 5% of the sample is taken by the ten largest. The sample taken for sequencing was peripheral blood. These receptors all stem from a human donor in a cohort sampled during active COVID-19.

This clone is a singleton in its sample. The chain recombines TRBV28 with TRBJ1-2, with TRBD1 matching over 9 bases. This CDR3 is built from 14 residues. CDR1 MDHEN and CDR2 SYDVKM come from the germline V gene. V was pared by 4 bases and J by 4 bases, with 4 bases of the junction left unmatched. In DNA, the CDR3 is TGTGCCAGCAGTTCCGGGACAGGGCGCTATGGCTACACCTTC. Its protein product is CASSSGTGRYGYTF.

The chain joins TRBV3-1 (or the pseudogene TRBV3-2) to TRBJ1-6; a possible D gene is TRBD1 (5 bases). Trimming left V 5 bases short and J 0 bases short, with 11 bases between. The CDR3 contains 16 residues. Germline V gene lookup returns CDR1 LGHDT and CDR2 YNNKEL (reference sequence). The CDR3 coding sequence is TGTGCCAGCAGCGCTTCAGGGATCTCCTATAATTCACCCCTCCACTTT. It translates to CASSASGISYNSPLHF.

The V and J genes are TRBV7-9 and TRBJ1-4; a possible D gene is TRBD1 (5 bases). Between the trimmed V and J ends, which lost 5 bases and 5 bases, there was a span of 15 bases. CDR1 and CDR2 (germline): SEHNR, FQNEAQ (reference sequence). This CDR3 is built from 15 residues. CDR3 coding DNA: TGTGCCAGCAGCCCCCCGTTGGGGGGGAATGAAAAACTGTTTTTT. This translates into CASSPPLGGNEKLFF.

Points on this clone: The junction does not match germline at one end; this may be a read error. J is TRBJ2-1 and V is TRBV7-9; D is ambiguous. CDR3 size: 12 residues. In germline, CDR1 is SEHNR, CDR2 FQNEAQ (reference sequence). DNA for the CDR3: TGTGCCAGCAGCTTTTCTATGGGTTGGAGTCTCTTC. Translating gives CASSFSMGWSLF.

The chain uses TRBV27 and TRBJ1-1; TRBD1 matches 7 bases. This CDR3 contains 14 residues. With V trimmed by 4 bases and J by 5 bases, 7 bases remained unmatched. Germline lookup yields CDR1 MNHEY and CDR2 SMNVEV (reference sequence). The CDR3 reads CASSSRQGRTEAFF. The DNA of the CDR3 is TGTGCCAGCAGTTCGCGACAGGGACGTACTGAAGCTTTCTTT.

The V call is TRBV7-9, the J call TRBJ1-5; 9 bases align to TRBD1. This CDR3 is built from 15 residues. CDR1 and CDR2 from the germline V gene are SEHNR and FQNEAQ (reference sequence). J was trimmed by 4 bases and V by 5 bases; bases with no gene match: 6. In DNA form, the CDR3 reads TGTGCCAGCAGCCGTTCCGGGACAGGGAATCAGCCCCAGCATTTT. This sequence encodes CASSRSGTGNQPQHF.

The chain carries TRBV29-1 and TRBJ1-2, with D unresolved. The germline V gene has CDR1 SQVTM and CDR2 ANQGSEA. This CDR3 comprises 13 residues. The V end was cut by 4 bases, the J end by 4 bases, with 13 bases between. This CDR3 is CSVVLTISYGYTF. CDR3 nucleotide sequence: TGCAGCGTTGTCCTAACTATAAGCTATGGCTACACCTTC.

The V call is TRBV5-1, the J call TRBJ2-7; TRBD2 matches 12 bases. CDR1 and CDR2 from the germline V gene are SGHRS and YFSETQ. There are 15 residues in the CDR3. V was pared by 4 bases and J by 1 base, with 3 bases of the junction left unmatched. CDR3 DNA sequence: TGCGCCAGCAGCGGGACTAGCGGGTCTTCCTACGAGCAGTACTTC. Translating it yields CASSGTSGSSYEQYF.

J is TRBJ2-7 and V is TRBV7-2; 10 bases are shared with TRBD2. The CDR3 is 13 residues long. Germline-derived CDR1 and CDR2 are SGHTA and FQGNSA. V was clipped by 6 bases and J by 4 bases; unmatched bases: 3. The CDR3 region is CASRRTSGYEQYF. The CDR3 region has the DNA TGTGCCAGCAGGAGGACTAGCGGATACGAGCAGTACTTC.

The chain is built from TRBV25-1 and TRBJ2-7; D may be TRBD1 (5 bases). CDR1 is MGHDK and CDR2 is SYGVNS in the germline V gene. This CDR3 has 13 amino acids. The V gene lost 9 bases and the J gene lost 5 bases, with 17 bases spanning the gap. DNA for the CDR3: TGTGCCAGTTCGACGCAGGGTCGCAACGAGCAGTACTTC. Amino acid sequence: CASSTQGRNEQYF.

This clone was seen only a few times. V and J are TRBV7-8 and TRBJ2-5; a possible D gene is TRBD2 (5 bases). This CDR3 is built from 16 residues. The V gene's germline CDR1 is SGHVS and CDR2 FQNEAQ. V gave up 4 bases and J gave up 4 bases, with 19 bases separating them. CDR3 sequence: CASSSTRRAVGETQYF. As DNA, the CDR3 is TGTGCCAGCAGCTCGACTCGAAGAGCGGTCGGAGAGACCCAGTACTTC.

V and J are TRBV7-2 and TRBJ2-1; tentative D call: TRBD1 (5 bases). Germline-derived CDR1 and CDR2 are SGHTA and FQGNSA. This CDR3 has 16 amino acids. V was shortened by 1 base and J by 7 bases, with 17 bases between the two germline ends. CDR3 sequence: CASSLVPSRVGNEQFF. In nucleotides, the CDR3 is TGTGCCAGCAGCTTAGTACCCTCCAGGGTCGGGAATGAGCAGTTCTTC.

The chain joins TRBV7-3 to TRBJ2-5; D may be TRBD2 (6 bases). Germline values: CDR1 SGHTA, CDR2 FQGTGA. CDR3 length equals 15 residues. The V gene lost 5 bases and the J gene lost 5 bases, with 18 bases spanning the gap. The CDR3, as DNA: TGTGCCAGCAGCCCCCGTCCGGGAGTACGGGAGACCCAGTACTTC. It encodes CASSPRPGVRETQYF.

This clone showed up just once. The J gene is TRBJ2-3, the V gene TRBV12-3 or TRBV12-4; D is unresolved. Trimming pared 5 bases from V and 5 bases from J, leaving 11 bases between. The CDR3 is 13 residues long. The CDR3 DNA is TGTGCCAGCAGTCTGCAGTCTTTAGATACGCAGTATTTT. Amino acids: CASSLQSLDTQYF.

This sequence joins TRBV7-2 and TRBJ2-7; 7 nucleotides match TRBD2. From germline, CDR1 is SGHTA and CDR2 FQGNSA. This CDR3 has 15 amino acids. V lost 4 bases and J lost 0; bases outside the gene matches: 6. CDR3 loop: CASSSGSGISYEQYF. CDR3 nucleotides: TGTGCCAGCAGCTCCGGAAGCGGGATCTCCTACGAGCAGTACTTC.

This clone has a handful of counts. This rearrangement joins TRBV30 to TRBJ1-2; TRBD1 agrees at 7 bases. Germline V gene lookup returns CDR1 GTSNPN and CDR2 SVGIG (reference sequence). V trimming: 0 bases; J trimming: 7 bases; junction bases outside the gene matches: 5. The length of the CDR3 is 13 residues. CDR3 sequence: CAWSVGQVVGYTF. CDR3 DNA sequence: TGTGCCTGGAGTGTAGGACAGGTGGTTGGCTACACCTTC.

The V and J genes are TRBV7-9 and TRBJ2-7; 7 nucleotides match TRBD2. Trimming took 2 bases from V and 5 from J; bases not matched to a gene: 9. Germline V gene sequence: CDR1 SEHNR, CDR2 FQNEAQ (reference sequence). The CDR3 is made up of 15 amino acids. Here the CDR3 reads CASSLSVGRINEQYF. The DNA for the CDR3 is TGTGCCAGCAGCTTAAGTGTCGGGAGGATCAACGAGCAGTACTTC.

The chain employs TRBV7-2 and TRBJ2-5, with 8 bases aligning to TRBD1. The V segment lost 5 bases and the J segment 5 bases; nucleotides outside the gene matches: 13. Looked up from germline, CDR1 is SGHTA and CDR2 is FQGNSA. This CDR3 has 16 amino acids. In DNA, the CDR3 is TGTGCCAGCAGCCGTAGTGTGACAGGGGTAGAGGAGACCCAGTACTTC. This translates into CASSRSVTGVEETQYF.

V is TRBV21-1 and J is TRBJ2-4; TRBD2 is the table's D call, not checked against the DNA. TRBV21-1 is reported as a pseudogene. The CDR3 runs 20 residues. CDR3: CASSPGTSGQLALAKNIQYF. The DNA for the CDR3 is TGTGCCAGCAGCCCTGGGACTAGCGGGCAGCTAGCCCTAGCCAAAAACATTCAGTACTTC.

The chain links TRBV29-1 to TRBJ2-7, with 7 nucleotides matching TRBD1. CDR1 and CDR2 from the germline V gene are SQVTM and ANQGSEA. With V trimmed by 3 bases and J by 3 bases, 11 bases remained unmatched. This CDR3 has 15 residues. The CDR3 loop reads CSVEGKTGLLYEQYF. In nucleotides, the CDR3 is TGCAGCGTTGAGGGAAAGACAGGGCTACTCTACGAGCAGTACTTC.

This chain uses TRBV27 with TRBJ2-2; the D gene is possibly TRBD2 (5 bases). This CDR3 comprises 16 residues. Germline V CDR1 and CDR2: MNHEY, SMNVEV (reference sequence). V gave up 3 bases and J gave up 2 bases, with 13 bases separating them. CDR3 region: CASSFRGFGNTGELFF. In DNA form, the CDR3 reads TGTGCCAGCAGTTTTCGAGGGTTCGGCAACACCGGGGAGCTGTTTTTT.

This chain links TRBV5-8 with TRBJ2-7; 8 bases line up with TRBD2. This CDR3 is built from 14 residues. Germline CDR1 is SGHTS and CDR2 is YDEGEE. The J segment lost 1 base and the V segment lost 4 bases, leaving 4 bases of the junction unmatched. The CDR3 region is CASSLRGGSYEQYF. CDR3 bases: TGTGCCAGCAGCCTTCGGGGGGGTTCCTACGAGCAGTACTTC.

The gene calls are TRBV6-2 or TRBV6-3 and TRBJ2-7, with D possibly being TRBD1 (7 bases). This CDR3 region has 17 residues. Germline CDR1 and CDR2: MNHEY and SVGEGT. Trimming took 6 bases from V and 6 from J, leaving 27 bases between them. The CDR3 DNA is TGTGCCAGCAGCTTCTACCCGACACAGGGGAGGTCGATCGAGCAGTACTTC. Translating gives CASSFYPTQGRSIEQYF.

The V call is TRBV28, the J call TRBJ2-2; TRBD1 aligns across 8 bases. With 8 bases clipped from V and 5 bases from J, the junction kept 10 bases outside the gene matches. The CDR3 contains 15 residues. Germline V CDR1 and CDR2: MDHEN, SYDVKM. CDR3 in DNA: TGTGCCAGCCTGTTGGACAGGGTGGGAACCGGGGAGCTGTTTTTT. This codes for CASLLDRVGTGELFF.